This is a list of T cell receptor beta chains from one sample in a study of PD-L1 blockade in urothelial cancer. Sequencing used immunoSEQ multiplex PCR; TCRdb keeps in-frame clones, though not all of them. The profile shows about 120,000 clones, more than 75% of them singletons. The source was PBMCs, collected around atezolizumab (anti-PD-L1) treatment. These receptors came from a man between 50 and 59 years old with urothelial cancer. Both conserved end residues are part of each CDR3. A D gene is named only where the DNA matches it firmly. Size is stated for part of the rows, as once, few or many counts, or as a class when the clone is expanded.

D gene	V gene	J gene	clone size	CDR3 DNA	CDR3 protein
TRBD1	TRBV9	TRBJ2-2	NA	TGTGCCAGCAGAGAGACAGGGCTTACCGGGGAGCTGTTTTTT	CASRETGLTGELFF
NA	TRBV30	TRBJ2-2	NA	TGTGCCTGGAACAGGGATGTCGGGGAGCTGTTTTTT	CAWNRDVGELFF
NA	TRBV29-1	TRBJ1-2	NA	TGCAGCGTTGTGCGAGACTTTAACTATGGCTACACCTTC	CSVVRDFNYGYTF
NA	TRBV5-1	TRBJ2-5	NA	TGCGCCAGCAACCCTACGGGGACTGGCGAGACCCAGTACTTC	CASNPTGTGETQYF
TRBD2	TRBV9	TRBJ2-1	NA	TGTGCCAGCAGCGCAAGCGGGAGGGGGAATGAGCAGTTCTTC	CASSASGRGNEQFF
NA	TRBV11-2	TRBJ2-1	NA	TGTGCCAGCAGCTTGTCGGTCTCAAGCTCCTACAATGAGCAGTTCTTC	CASSLSVSSSYNEQFF
TRBD1	TRBV6-1	TRBJ1-2	NA	TGTGCCAGCAGCGAAATGACAGGGGGCGTAGGGAACTATGGCTACACCTTC	CASSEMTGGVGNYGYTF
TRBD2	TRBV7-6	TRBJ2-1	NA	TGTGCCAGCAGCTGGGAGGGAGGTGGTGAGCAGTTCTTC	CASSWEGGGEQFF
TRBD2	TRBV19	TRBJ2-2	NA	TGTGCCAGTAGTAAAGCCCTTCTGACTAGCGCGAACACCGGGGAGCTGTTTTTT	CASSKALLTSANTGELFF
NA	TRBV5-1	TRBJ2-1	NA	TGCGCCAGCGGACCGGGGGACGTCTCTCTCGGAAATGAGCAGTTCTTC	CASGPGDVSLGNEQFF
NA	TRBV30	TRBJ2-7	NA	TGTGCCTGGAGTGTAGGGGGGGACTCCTACGAGCAGTACTTC	CAWSVGGDSYEQYF
TRBD2	TRBV9	TRBJ2-7	NA	TGTGCCAGCTCCCCTGCGGCTAGCGGGAGTTACGAGCAGTACTTC	CASSPAASGSYEQYF
TRBD2	TRBV13	TRBJ2-3	NA	TGTGCCAGCAGCTCGCTAGCGGGAGGGGGGGCCCTCACAGATACGCAGTATTTT	CASSSLAGGGALTDTQYF
TRBD1	TRBV7-9	TRBJ1-4	NA	TGTGCCAGCAGTCTCTCGGTTGTAGGGGGCCTTAATGAAAAACTGTTTTTT	CASSLSVVGGLNEKLFF
NA	TRBV6-4	TRBJ1-2	NA	TGTGCCAGCAGTGAGACAGGTTACTATGGCTACACCTTC	CASSETGYYGYTF
TRBD1	TRBV7-8	TRBJ1-6	NA	TGTGCCAGCAGCTCGCGAGATATCGGGACAGGGGATTCACCCCTCCACTTT	CASSSRDIGTGDSPLHF
TRBD2	TRBV11-1	TRBJ2-7	NA	TGTGCCAGCAGCTTTGTGGGAGGGCCCTCGGGCGAGCAGTACTTC	CASSFVGGPSGEQYF
TRBD1	TRBV5-1	TRBJ2-7	NA	TGCGCCAGCAGCTTGGATCGGGACAGCACCTACGAGCAGTACTTC	CASSLDRDSTYEQYF
TRBD1	TRBV25-1	TRBJ1-2	once	TGTGCCAGCAGCCACAGGGGGGTCCAGCCTAACTATGGCTACACCTTC	CASSHRGVQPNYGYTF
NA	TRBV2	TRBJ2-6	NA	TGTGCCAGCAAAGGTAGCCGATCTGGGGCCAACGTCCTGACTTTC	CASKGSRSGANVLTF
NA	TRBV6-1	TRBJ2-1	NA	TGTGCCAGCAGTGTTCAGGGGTGGGATGAGCAGTTCTTC	CASSVQGWDEQFF
TRBD1	TRBV5-1	TRBJ1-2	few	TGCGCCAGCAGCCTGGGACAGGGGATCAACTATGGCTACACCTTC	CASSLGQGINYGYTF
TRBD2	TRBV28	TRBJ2-5	NA	TGTGCCAGCAGCCTTCCCGGGAGCGGGAGAGGGGCTCGAGAGACCCAGTACTTC	CASSLPGSGRGARETQYF
TRBD2	TRBV27	TRBJ2-7	NA	TGTGCCAGCAGTACCCGAAGCGGGAGGGCCTCTTACGAGCAGTACTTC	CASSTRSGRASYEQYF
NA	TRBV7-2	TRBJ2-7	NA	TGTGCCAGCAGCTTAAGACGGGGTGGGAGTAGGAACGAGCAGTACTTC	CASSLRRGGSRNEQYF
TRBD1	TRBV7-9	TRBJ1-4	NA	TGTGCCAGCAGCCGAGCGGGACAGGGTGGTGAAAAACTGTTTTTT	CASSRAGQGGEKLFF
TRBD1	TRBV7-3	TRBJ2-3	NA	TGTGCCAGCAGCCAGGAGACAGGGGTTACGCAGTATTTT	CASSQETGVTQYF
NA	TRBV28	TRBJ2-3	NA	TGTGCCAGCAGTTTAGCGGGACCCTTGGGAGATACGCAGTATTTT	CASSLAGPLGDTQYF
NA	TRBV4-2	TRBJ2-1	NA	TGTGCCAGCAGCCAAGGACAGGAGTCAGGCAATGAGCAGTTCTTC	CASSQGQESGNEQFF
TRBD1	TRBV18	TRBJ2-7	NA	TGTGCCAGCTCAAGACAGGGGAACTCCTACGAGCAGTACTTC	CASSRQGNSYEQYF
NA	TRBV9	TRBJ2-3	NA	TGTGCCAGCAGCGAGAGGGCTAGCACAGATACGCAGTATTTT	CASSERASTDTQYF
TRBD1	TRBV25-1	TRBJ1-2	NA	TGTGCCAGCAGGCCTGGGGGGACAGCCCACTATGGCTACACCTTC	CASRPGGTAHYGYTF
NA	TRBV5-1	TRBJ1-2	NA	TGCGCCAGCAGCCCAACAGTTGACTATGGCTACACCTTC	CASSPTVDYGYTF
NA	TRBV7-9	TRBJ2-1	NA	TGTGCCAGCAGCACCGACTCCAATGAGCAGTTCTTC	CASSTDSNEQFF
TRBD1	TRBV18	TRBJ2-5	NA	TGTGCCAGCTCACCGGGGACAGGGGGCGGAGAGACCCAGTACTTC	CASSPGTGGGETQYF
TRBD2	TRBV15	TRBJ2-2	NA	TGTGCCACCAGCAGATCCGGCGGGAGGGACGGAGAGCTGTTTTTT	CATSRSGGRDGELFF
NA	TRBV2	TRBJ1-3	few	TGTGCCAGCACCGAGATGAGCTCTGGAAACACCATATATTTT	CASTEMSSGNTIYF
TRBD2	TRBV5-1	TRBJ2-2	NA	TGCGCCAGCAGCAAGGGGACTAGTCTCGCCACCGGGGAGCTGTTTTTT	CASSKGTSLATGELFF
TRBD1	TRBV5-1	TRBJ2-1	few	TGCGCCAGCAGGCAGGGGGTCGAGGGTGAGCAGTTCTTC	CASRQGVEGEQFF
NA	TRBV4-1	TRBJ2-1	NA	TGCGCCAGCAGCCAAGGATTCCGGGGTTCCTACAATGAGCAGTTCTTC	CASSQGFRGSYNEQFF
TRBD1	TRBV7-3	TRBJ1-5	NA	TGTGCCAGCAGTTCAGGGGGCCTTCAGCCCCAGCATTTT	CASSSGGLQPQHF
NA	TRBV28	TRBJ2-7	NA	TGTGCCAGCAGTGGGGTGGTCACAGGACCCTCCTACGAGCAGTACTTC	CASSGVVTGPSYEQYF
TRBD2	TRBV7-8	TRBJ2-5	few	TGTGCCAGCAGCTTAGTAGGGACTAGCGGGGTAAAGGGGGAGACCCAGTACTTC	CASSLVGTSGVKGETQYF
TRBD1	TRBV5-6	TRBJ2-7	NA	TGTGCCAGCAGCTTGGGCGTTGGGACAGGGCGCTACGAGCAGTACTTC	CASSLGVGTGRYEQYF
TRBD2	TRBV7-2	TRBJ2-3	NA	TGTGCCAGCAGCTTTGTAGCGGGAGCAGGGGGAGATACGCAGTATTTT	CASSFVAGAGGDTQYF
TRBD2	TRBV5-4	TRBJ2-3	NA	TGTGCCAGCAGCATAGCGGGAGGAGGCACAGATACGCAGTATTTT	CASSIAGGGTDTQYF
NA	TRBV10-2	TRBJ1-1	NA	TGCGCCACTATGACACAGGAGGGCACTGAAGCTTTCTTT	CATMTQEGTEAFF
NA	TRBV20-1	TRBJ1-2	NA	TGCAGTGCTACTAACAGCTATGGCTACACCTTC	CSATNSYGYTF
NA	TRBV4-2	TRBJ2-7	few	TGTGCCAGCAGCCTAGCTGGACTCACCGTAGGGACCTACGAGCAGTACTTC	CASSLAGLTVGTYEQYF